The entry that follows covers one TCR beta chain sequence. Its target is not known. Quantitative barcoded 5'-RACE was used to prepare TCR beta libraries. TCRdb analysed the 5' RACE reads with MiXCR anew, one entry per CDR3 protein. This table holds 180,000 or so distinct CDR3 sequences, around 10% found once. The CDR3 length is 15 residues. Trimming cost V 2 bases and J 6 bases, with 14 bases left between them. Germline CDR1 is SGHTA and CDR2 is FQGNSA. The sample belongs to a study of CD8 T cells in ankylosing spondylitis. Study-level results: Clones that were linked to disease were CD8+ and were relatively rare in peripheral blood. Disease-associated clones were reportedly significantly overrepresented in matched ankylosing spondylitis synovial fluid. Characteristic, it appeared, of ankylosing spondylitis blood was a TCR beta motif of 7 or 8 highly homologous variants.

The sample was blood, either unsorted or a sorted T cell fraction (not recorded which). This clonotype originated in a male donor with ankylosing spondylitis or in good health (not recorded which). The gene calls are TRBV7-2 and TRBJ2-1, with D possibly TRBD1 on 6 matching bases. In nucleotides, the CDR3 is TGTGCCAGCAGCTTACAGACAGGCCTTCCCAATGAGCAGTTCTTC. Amino acid sequence: CASSLQTGLPNEQFF.